The entry below describes one T cell receptor beta chain. The target of this receptor is not known. The sample holds no much larger clone one base away, and base qualities are not on file. Single viable CD3+CD4+CD8-CD45RO+ cells were sorted as memory CD4+ T cells on a FACSAria II. CMV serostatus was assessed using a Roche Elecsys assay, by which serum IgG against CMV pp150, pp28, p38 and p52 was detected. Once the samples were thawed, total CD4+ T cells were enriched through positive selection using CD4 magnetic microbeads. The samples came from a separate study whose specific focus was interrogating the CD4+ T cell memory repertoire. Peripheral blood mononuclear cells were isolated and cryopreserved following standard operating procedures; serum was stored at -80 °C. The staining relied on CD3-PerCP (BW264/56), CD4-APC (RPA-T4), CD45RO-PE (UCHT1) and CD8-Pacific Orange (3B5) antibodies, and Sytox blue was used to exclude non-viable cells.

This sample stems from a study of memory CD4+ T cells and cytomegalovirus serostatus (dated 2019 in TCRdb). Regarding the research as a whole: The 33 healthy Belgian adults in the cohort included 9 who were CMV seropositive and 24 who were CMV seronegative. The study sequenced CD4+ memory TCRbeta repertoires of a Belgian cohort with known cytomegalovirus serostatus to replicate a published TCR-based CMV serostatus classifier.

Beyond this particular receptor, the publication reports: Of around 160 previously reported CMV-associated TCRbeta sequences, approximately 64 appeared in the CD4+ memory repertoires, each in one to five individuals. For CMV serostatus prediction, a median bootstrapped AUC of about 0.95 was reached with the original framework, and a median bootstrapped AUC of around 0.89 was reached with a US-trained random forest. On the Belgian cohort, the classifier built on the original framework reached a median bootstrapped AUC of around 0.95, with a 95% CI of 0.76-1.00. Unlike the original study, which covered naive and memory CD4+ and CD8+ populations, the Belgian study sequenced only CD4+CD45RO+ memory cells. The results were read as suggesting that the CMV-associated TCR signature is, for the most part, present in the CD4+ memory repertoire.

Including cysteine and phenylalanine, the CDR3 has 14 amino acids. The DNA shown is the 42-base CDR3, in frame from base 1. The germline V gene specifies SGHTA as CDR1 and FQGNSA as CDR2. Trimming takes 3 bases off V and 3 bases off J; junction bases not matched to a gene: 4. The Quick-DNA Microprep Kit was used to extract genomic DNA from the sorted cells. Amplification of TCRbeta DNA was done with the immunoSEQ hsTCRbeta kit, following the protocol from the manufacturer. An Illumina MiSeq instrument was used to sequence the TCRbeta libraries. The published analysis was carried out like this. Removing out-of-frame sequences left a few million distinct TCRbeta sequences, an average of around 62,000 per individual. Each individual was scored by the count of 150 to 200 previously reported CMV-associated TCRbeta sequences and the total productive distinct TCRbeta count. A beta-binomial model was reimplemented in Python, and scikit-learn random forests with default parameters were trained on data from the US cohort. Classifier performance on the Belgian cohort was reported as the median AUC with percentile confidence intervals calculated over 10,000 bootstrap iterations. Here the immuneACCESS table is served through TCRdb, limited to in-frame sequences with V and J called. Missing clones are a known gap in these copies; in checked studies unresolved V genes cover under half, and the rest lacks a known reason. Clone size and V and J calls were adopted from that table, with D and trimming inferred from the DNA. For this sample there are about 58,000 clones; more than 70% appear just once. Approximately 0.5% of the sample goes to the ten largest clones.

Recombination linked TRBV7-2 to TRBJ1-1, and TRBD1 aligns with 7 junction nucleotides. Sequencing used memory CD4+ T cells from blood. The receptor's source is an adult in good health and CMV-seronegative. Some clones in this sample may be carry-over from other donors' samples. The nucleotides read TGTGCCAGCAGCTTCAAGACAGGGCACACTGAAGCTTTCTTT. Its protein is CASSFKTGHTEAFF.